The 18 T cell receptor beta chains reported below all come from one sample, sequenced in a study of control samples from healthy donors and cancer patients. Some clones are missing from TCRdb's copy, which holds only in-frame ones; the method was immunoSEQ multiplex PCR. The repertoire consists of roughly 23,000 clones, with 83% occurring once and the leading ten covering under 35%. Specimen: PBMCs. The receptors were sampled from a man in his fifties or sixties with head and neck cancer.

The chain recombines TRBV10-1 with TRBJ1-4; weak D call: TRBD1 (5 bases). The CDR3 extends over 15 amino acids. Germline V gives CDR1 WNHNN, CDR2 SYGVQD (reference sequence). The V end was cut by 7 bases, the J end by 8 bases, with 20 bases between. The CDR3 sequence: CASTLTGTQREKLFF. CDR3 sequence (DNA): TGCGCCAGCACCCTGACCGGGACCCAGAGGGAAAAACTGTTTTTT.

The chain combines TRBV12-3 or TRBV12-4 with TRBJ1-5; D unclear. The V gene lost 1 base and the J gene lost 4 bases, with 2 bases spanning the gap. The CDR3 sequence is 12 residues long. CDR3 region: CASSLGNQPQHF. In DNA form, the CDR3 reads TGTGCCAGCAGTTTAGGGAATCAGCCCCAGCATTTT.

A word on this clone: The junction does not match germline at one end; this may be a read error. The chain couples TRBV7-7 to TRBJ2-1; 7 nucleotides align to TRBD2. The germline V gene encodes CDR1 SSHAT and CDR2 FNYEAQ (reference sequence). This CDR3 has 15 amino acids. This CDR3 reads CASSLDGRAFNEQFF. The DNA of the CDR3 is TGTGCTAGCAGCTTAGATGGGAGGGCCTTTAATGAGCAGTTCTTC.

This chain links TRBV7-8 with TRBJ2-7, with D perhaps TRBD1 (6 bases). The CDR3 sequence is 16 residues long. From germline, CDR1 is SGHVS and CDR2 FQNEAQ. With 2 bases removed from V and 2 bases from J, the gap between germline ends came to 16 bases. DNA of the CDR3: TGTGCCAGCAGCTTAAGTCGCCAGGGGTCCCCCTACGAGCAGTACTTC. Its translation is CASSLSRQGSPYEQYF. Based on the CDR3 plus reference TRBV7-8 and TRBJ2-7, the full variable domain is GAGVSQSPRYKVAKRGQDVALRCDPISGHVSLFWYQQALGQGPEFLTYFQNEAQLDKSGLPSDRFFAERPEGSVSTLKIQRTQQEDSAVYLCASSLSRQGSPYEQYFGPGTRLTVT.

V usage is TRBV4-1 and J usage is TRBJ2-1, with D unresolved. Germline CDR1 and CDR2: MGHRA and YSYEKL. The CDR3 consists of 16 residues. V lost 1 base and J lost 6, with 16 bases in between. CDR3: CASSQGYTRPVNEQFF. The CDR3 nucleotides read TGCGCCAGCAGCCAAGGTTATACCCGACCCGTCAATGAGCAGTTCTTC.

This clone was counted a few times. The chain uses TRBV2 and TRBJ1-1; TRBD1 aligns across 10 bases. There are 13 residues in the CDR3. Germline V gene lookup returns CDR1 SNHLY and CDR2 FYNNEI. Unmatched junction bases numbered 6, after V lost 6 bases and J lost 8 bases. CDR3: CASSPRTGGEAFF. In nucleotides, the CDR3 is TGTGCCAGCAGCCCTCGGACAGGGGGAGAAGCTTTCTTT.

V usage is TRBV28 and J usage is TRBJ2-5; 8 bases are shared with TRBD2. The junction had 3 bases not matched to a gene; V was cut back by 4 bases and J by 2 bases. Germline-derived CDR1 and CDR2 are MDHEN and SYDVKM. The length of the CDR3 is 14 residues. CDR3 protein: CASSSREAQETQYF. The CDR3 region has the DNA TGTGCCAGCAGTTCGCGGGAGGCTCAAGAGACCCAGTACTTC.

This clone has just a few counts. Other DNA sequences in the sample encode the same CDR3. The chain is built from TRBV9 and TRBJ1-5; D is perhaps TRBD1 (5 bases). Germline CDR1 is SGDLS and CDR2 is YYNGEE. The CDR3 sequence is 14 residues long. V shed 0 bases and J shed 6 bases, with 10 bases lying between them. CDR3 nucleotides: TGTGCCAGCAGCGTAGGTGGGGCTCTTCAGCCCCAGCATTTT. Translating it yields CASSVGGALQPQHF.

This chain joins TRBV11-2 and TRBJ1-4, with TRBD1 identical over 10 bases. The CDR3 covers 17 residues. Trimming cost V 4 bases and J 3 bases; bases outside gene matches: 8. Germline V gives CDR1 SGHAT, CDR2 FQNNGV. The CDR3 DNA sequence: TGTGCCAGCAGCTCCGACCGGGACAGGGGACCTAATGAAAAACTGTTTTTT. Encoded protein: CASSSDRDRGPNEKLFF.

This chain uses TRBV11-3 with TRBJ2-2; D is unresolved. The length of the CDR3 is 13 residues. Germline V gene sequence: CDR1 SGHNT, CDR2 YENEEA. The V end was cut by 8 bases, the J end by 1 base, with 8 bases between. The CDR3 reads CASETQNTGELFF. In DNA, the CDR3 is TGTGCCAGCGAGACTCAGAACACCGGGGAGCTGTTTTTT.

The chain recombines TRBV20-1 with TRBJ2-1; D unclear. This CDR3 is built from 11 residues. Trimming removed 0 bases at V and 13 bases at J, with 10 bases between. Per germline, CDR1 DFQATT and CDR2 SNEGSKA (reference sequence). The CDR3 DNA is TGCAGTGCTAGAGATAAAGTGTCTCAGTTCTTC. This encodes CSARDKVSQFF.

The V call is TRBV7-2, the J call TRBJ1-3, with 7 bases lining up with TRBD1. Germline CDR1 and CDR2: SGHTA and FQGNSA. The ends lost 5 bases at V and 0 bases at J; junction bases unmatched: 7. This CDR3 has 16 residues. CDR3 coding DNA: TGTGCCAGCAGCCCCTCCCGGGACAGCTCTGGAAACACCATATATTTT. Translating gives CASSPSRDSSGNTIYF. Complete variable domain (other parts from reference TRBV7-2 and TRBJ1-3): GAGVSQSPSNKVTEKGKDVELRCDPISGHTALYWYRQSLGQGLEFLIYFQGNSAPDKSGLPSDRFSAERTGGSVSTLTIQRTQQEDSAVYLCASSPSRDSSGNTIYFGEGSWLTVV.

J is TRBJ2-3 and V is TRBV5-5; D is unresolved. V shed 5 bases and J shed 0 bases, with 7 bases lying between them. CDR3 size: 13 residues. Germline-derived CDR1 and CDR2 are SGHKS and YYEKEE (reference sequence). The CDR3 is CASRAASTDTQYF. Written as DNA, the CDR3 is TGTGCCAGCAGAGCCGCTAGCACAGATACGCAGTATTTT.

The chain is built from TRBV11-2 and TRBJ1-2; no firm D call. V shed 4 bases and J shed 6 bases, with 9 bases lying between them. Germline V gives CDR1 SGHAT, CDR2 FQNNGV. The CDR3 sequence is 12 residues long. The CDR3 here is CASSWESNGYTF. The CDR3 DNA reads TGTGCCAGCAGCTGGGAATCGAATGGCTACACCTTC.

V is TRBV6-6 and J is TRBJ2-5, with TRBD2 as a possible D gene (6 bases). The CDR3 has 16 residues. The germline V gene has CDR1 MNHNY and CDR2 SVGAGI (reference sequence). The germline V and J ends were trimmed by 0 bases and 5 bases, with 16 bases remaining between them. As DNA, the CDR3 is TGTGCCAGCAGTTACTCAAGCTCGGGGGATCAGGAGACCCAGTACTTC. It is translated as CASSYSSSGDQETQYF.

This chain uses TRBV7-8 with TRBJ2-7, with D possibly being TRBD1 (6 bases). CDR3 length: 15 amino acids. Trimming removed 6 bases at V and 2 bases at J, with 17 bases between. Germline-derived CDR1 and CDR2 are SGHVS and FQNEAQ. The CDR3 sequence is CASSSRQVAAYEQYF. Here the CDR3 DNA reads TGTGCCAGCAGTTCACGACAGGTTGCGGCCTACGAGCAGTACTTC.

This chain joins TRBV3-1 (or the pseudogene TRBV3-2) and TRBJ1-6; D remains unclear. Germline CDR1 reads LGHDT; CDR2 reads YNNKEL (reference sequence). The CDR3 has 14 amino acids. With 3 bases removed from V and 6 bases from J, the gap between germline ends came to 9 bases. CDR3 region: CASSHLDRNSPLHF. The CDR3 DNA reads TGTGCCAGCAGCCACTTAGACCGTAATTCACCCCTCCACTTT.

This clone was found a few times. V usage is TRBV14 and J usage is TRBJ2-7, with no clear D. Trimming cost V 4 bases and J 1 base, with 8 bases left between them. Germline V CDR1 and CDR2: SGHDN, FVKESK. The CDR3 contains 13 residues. CDR3 amino acids: CASSRWESYEQYF. The CDR3 coding sequence is TGTGCCAGCAGCCGGTGGGAATCCTACGAGCAGTACTTC.